The rows below give T cell receptor beta chains drawn from one sample of a study of cytomegalovirus exposure and HLA in healthy donors. Profiling relied on immunoSEQ multiplex PCR, and the TCRdb table lists in-frame clones only, not all of them. Seen here are 110,000 to 150,000 clones, less than 95% observed once, and the top ten hold over 1.5%. Sequencing used PBMCs. These receptors originate from a man younger than 35 in good health and CMV-seropositive. Each CDR3 is given with its conserved first and last residue. D genes are given only for firm matches. Some rows mark clone size as missing; the rest say once, few, many or name a class of expanded clone.

TRBD2	.	TRBJ2-6	17	TRBV5-1	TGCGCCAGCAGCTTGGCTGCAGCGGGGACTGGGGCCAACGTCCTGACTTTC	CASSLAAAGTGANVLTF
TRBD1	.	TRBJ2-5	14	TRBV5-1	TGCGCCAGCAGCCCAGGGACAGGGAAAGAGACCCAGTACTTC	CASSPGTGKETQYF
TRBD2	.	TRBJ2-3	16	TRBV4-1	TGCGCCAGCAGCCAAAGGGCTAGCGGGGGCGCAGATACGCAGTATTTT	CASSQRASGGADTQYF
.	.	TRBJ1-3	15	TRBV15	TGTGCCACCAGCAGAGATCGAGGTCCTGGAAACACCATATATTTT	CATSRDRGPGNTIYF
TRBD1	.	TRBJ2-1	12	TRBV2	TGTGCCAGCAGCCCGAGACAGGGCGAGCAGTTCTTC	CASSPRQGEQFF
TRBD1	.	TRBJ1-1	15	TRBV25-1	TGTGCCAGCAGTGACACAGGGGGAGGAGACACTGAAGCTTTCTTT	CASSDTGGGDTEAFF
.	once	TRBJ2-7	14	TRBV28	TGTGCCAGCAGTTTATCTCCGTCGGCCTACGAGCAGTACTTC	CASSLSPSAYEQYF
.	medium-sized	TRBJ2-7	14	TRBV11-2	TGTGCCAGCAGCTTATTTCCAGTCCGGGGGGAGCAGTACTTC	CASSLFPVRGEQYF
.	.	TRBJ1-5	16	TRBV4-1	TGCGCCAGCAGCCCCCCCCCGGGGACAAGCAATCAGCCCCAGCATTTT	CASSPPPGTSNQPQHF
TRBD1	.	TRBJ1-1	16	TRBV5-6	TGTGCCAGCGCGCGACTGTCCAGGGGGCTGGGCACTGAAGCTTTCTTT	CASARLSRGLGTEAFF
.	.	TRBJ2-3	16	TRBV19	TGTGCCAGTAGTATAGATAGGAACGGGGACACAGATACGCAGTATTTT	CASSIDRNGDTDTQYF
.	.	TRBJ2-1	18	TRBV18	TGTGCCAGCTCACCCTTTGGGGGAGGCGGGGACCGGTACAATGAGCAGTTCTTC	CASSPFGGGGDRYNEQFF
TRBD1	.	TRBJ2-7	14	TRBV6-5	TGTGCCAGCAGTATACGGGACAGAGCATACGAGCAGTACTTC	CASSIRDRAYEQYF
.	.	TRBJ1-4	15	TRBV30	TGTGCCTGGAGAGAAGCAGACAGGTTGGATGAAAAACTGTTTTTT	CAWREADRLDEKLFF
.	.	TRBJ2-1	12	TRBV27	TGTGCCAGCAGCCCAGACTACAATGAGCAGTTCTTC	CASSPDYNEQFF
TRBD1	.	TRBJ2-7	14	TRBV5-6	TGTGCCAGCAGCTTTGGGACAGGGCCCTACGAGCAGTACTTC	CASSFGTGPYEQYF
TRBD1	.	TRBJ2-5	14	TRBV6-5	TGTGCCAGCAGTCCGGGACAGCTGCAAGAGACCCAGTACTTC	CASSPGQLQETQYF
.	.	TRBJ1-2	12	TRBV28	TGTGCCAGCAGGGTCGGGGAAGGCGGCTACACCTTC	CASRVGEGGYTF
TRBD1	.	TRBJ1-5	15	TRBV19	TGTGCCAGTAGTATAGCAGGGGGTACGAATCAGCCCCAGCATTTT	CASSIAGGTNQPQHF
.	.	TRBJ2-7	14	TRBV6-5	TGTGCCAGCAGAACTGGCAGGATATCCTACGAGCAGTACTTC	CASRTGRISYEQYF
TRBD1	once	TRBJ2-7	16	TRBV19	TGTGCCAGTAGTATAACTGGACAGGGAAAATCCTACGAGCAGTACTTC	CASSITGQGKSYEQYF
TRBD2	.	TRBJ2-1	15	TRBV27	TGTGCCAGCAGTCGAGCGGGAGCCCCCTACAATGAGCAGTTCTTC	CASSRAGAPYNEQFF
.	.	TRBJ2-7	14	TRBV18	TGTGCCAGCTCATTCCAGAGGAGCTCCTACGAGCAGTACTTC	CASSFQRSSYEQYF
.	.	TRBJ2-1	14	TRBV27	TGTGCCAGCAGTTTATTGGGCCTCTACAATGAGCAGTTCTTC	CASSLLGLYNEQFF
.	.	TRBJ2-1	16	TRBV7-8	TGTGCCAGCAGCTTAGTGGGGGCGGGAGCGGTATATGAGCAGTTCTTC	CASSLVGAGAVYEQFF
.	.	TRBJ2-5	12	TRBV30	TGTGCCTGGAGTGTAAACGGTCGGACCCAGTACTTC	CAWSVNGRTQYF
.	.	TRBJ2-7	14	TRBV28	TGTGCCAGCAGTTTATCGGGACTCTTATACGAGCAGTACTTC	CASSLSGLLYEQYF
TRBD1	.	TRBJ2-1	15	TRBV28	TGTGCCAGCAGTTTTCGTGTCGGGACAGGGGGACCGGGGTTCTTC	CASSFRVGTGGPGFF
TRBD2	once	TRBJ2-1	18	TRBV28	TGTGCCAGCAGCCAGCCGGACACAGCGGGAGGACCTCACAATGAGCAGTTCTTC	CASSQPDTAGGPHNEQFF
TRBD1	.	TRBJ1-1	13	TRBV11-3	TGTGCCAGCAGCATAACAGGGGCGAGAGAAGCTTTCTTT	CASSITGAREAFF
.	.	TRBJ1-1	16	TRBV18	TGTGCCAGCTCACCACCTAGAGCGGGATTGAACACTGAAGCTTTCTTT	CASSPPRAGLNTEAFF
.	.	TRBJ2-5	9	TRBV2	TGTGCCACAGGGGAGGGCCAGTACTTC	CATGEGQYF
.	.	TRBJ1-2	14	TRBV6-1	TGTGCCCTTAGGGGAGGGGGGCAGGGTAATGGCTACACCTTC	CALRGGGQGNGYTF
TRBD1	.	TRBJ1-2	16	TRBV28	TGTGCCAGCAGTTTACCTGGGACAGGGGTAAACTATGGCTACACCTTC	CASSLPGTGVNYGYTF
TRBD2	.	TRBJ2-7	15	TRBV19	TGTGCCAGTAGTCTGTTAGCGGGAGGGTTATACGAGCAGTACTTC	CASSLLAGGLYEQYF
.	.	TRBJ2-2	15	TRBV19	TGTGCCAGTAGGCAATCCAGGGCGAACACCGGGGAGCTGTTTTTT	CASRQSRANTGELFF
.	.	TRBJ1-2	15	TRBV16	TGTGCCAGCAGTCCTAATAGAGGGTTGAACTATGGCTACACCTTC	CASSPNRGLNYGYTF
TRBD2	.	TRBJ2-1	16	TRBV27	TGTGCCAGCAGTCTTCTCGGACTAGCGGGAGGGGTAGAGCAGTTCTTC	CASSLLGLAGGVEQFF
.	.	TRBJ2-4	13	TRBV30	TGTGCCTGGAGCCGGTTAGCCAAAAACATTCAGTACTTC	CAWSRLAKNIQYF
.	.	TRBJ2-3	15	TRBV5-6	TGTGCCAGCAGCTTGACCGAGACTAGAACAGATACGCAGTATTTT	CASSLTETRTDTQYF
TRBD2	.	TRBJ2-1	14	TRBV30	TGTGCCTGGCGCTTAGCGGGAGGGCTACGTGAGCAGTTCTTC	CAWRLAGGLREQFF
.	.	TRBJ2-3	14	TRBV9	TGTGCCAGCAGCGCACCTAGCGGCACAGATACGCAGTATTTT	CASSAPSGTDTQYF
TRBD1	.	TRBJ2-1	15	TRBV2	TGTGCCAGCAGTGAAGCGGACAGGGGGGGTAATGAGCAGTTCTTC	CASSEADRGGNEQFF
.	.	TRBJ1-2	12	TRBV28	TGTGCCAGCAGTTTGCGTGACTATGGCTACACCTTC	CASSLRDYGYTF
.	.	TRBJ2-3	12	TRBV18	TGTGCCAGCTCTAGAAGCACAGATACGCAGTATTTT	CASSRSTDTQYF
TRBD2	once	TRBJ2-7	13	TRBV28	TGTGCCAGCAGTCTTTGGGCGGGGGGCGAGCAGTACTTC	CASSLWAGGEQYF
.	.	TRBJ2-1	11	TRBV19	TGTGCCAGTAGTATTATAGATGAGCAGTTCTTC	CASSIIDEQFF
TRBD1	.	TRBJ1-2	14	TRBV28	TGTGCCAGCCTTGGAGGGGCAGGGGGTTATGGCTACACCTTC	CASLGGAGGYGYTF
.	.	TRBJ1-2	12	TRBV7-3	TGTGCCAGCAGCCCAACCGGGGGTAGCTACACCTTC	CASSPTGGSYTF